The rows below give T cell receptor beta chains drawn from one sample of a study of OX40 agonist ivuxolimab in advanced cancers. The assay was immunoSEQ multiplex PCR, and TCRdb's table has in-frame clones only and misses some. The sample yields some 66,000 clones, roughly 80% seen once. The sequencing used CD4+ or CD8+ T cells sorted from blood, collected in a trial of the OX40 agonist ivuxolimab. Receptor source: an adult with an advanced solid tumor such as melanoma, head and neck, liver or kidney cancer. CDR3s include the opening cysteine and the closing phenylalanine or tryptophan. D genes are given only for firm matches. Part of the rows lack a size; the others show once, few, many or a class for expanded clones.

clone size: .; J gene: TRBJ2-3; V gene: TRBV5-1; D gene: TRBD2; CDR3 DNA: TGCGCCAGCAGCCACGGGACTAGCGGGAGGGATACGCAGTATTTT; CDR3 protein: CASSHGTSGRDTQYF
clone size: .; J gene: TRBJ2-1; V gene: TRBV7-7; D gene: .; CDR3 DNA: TGTGCTAGCAGCTTTGGGTTACAGCCCTACAATGAGCAGTTCTTC; CDR3 protein: CASSFGLQPYNEQFF
clone size: once; J gene: TRBJ2-6; V gene: TRBV27; D gene: .; CDR3 DNA: TGTGCCAGCATGCGGGTTTCTGGGGCCAACGTCCTGACTTTC; CDR3 protein: CASMRVSGANVLTF
clone size: .; J gene: TRBJ2-7; V gene: TRBV30; D gene: .; CDR3 DNA: TGTGCCTGGCGGCGAGGGGGGTATCGGTACGAGCAGTACTTC; CDR3 protein: CAWRRGGYRYEQYF
clone size: .; J gene: TRBJ2-7; V gene: TRBV7-9; D gene: .; CDR3 DNA: TGTGCCAGCAGCTTAGTTAACTACGAGCAGTACTTC; CDR3 protein: CASSLVNYEQYF
clone size: .; J gene: TRBJ2-1; V gene: TRBV5-1; D gene: .; CDR3 DNA: TGCGCCAGCAGCCTTGGGGACAAATCGGTTTCGGGGCAGTTCTTC; CDR3 protein: CASSLGDKSVSGQFF
clone size: .; J gene: TRBJ2-3; V gene: TRBV7-8; D gene: .; CDR3 DNA: TGTGCCAGCAGCTCCACTAGGGCCGCTGCAGATACGCAGTATTTT; CDR3 protein: CASSSTRAAADTQYF
clone size: .; J gene: TRBJ1-2; V gene: TRBV30; D gene: .; CDR3 DNA: TGTGCCTGGAGTAGCCATTTCTATGGCTACACCTTC; CDR3 protein: CAWSSHFYGYTF
clone size: .; J gene: TRBJ2-7; V gene: TRBV5-4; D gene: .; CDR3 DNA: TGTGCCAGCAGCTTGTACCACGAGCAGTACTTC; CDR3 protein: CASSLYHEQYF
clone size: .; J gene: TRBJ1-2; V gene: TRBV2; D gene: .; CDR3 DNA: TGTGCCAGCAGTGGGTTGAAGGGGGCTAACTATGGCTACACCTTC; CDR3 protein: CASSGLKGANYGYTF
clone size: .; J gene: TRBJ2-5; V gene: TRBV7-9; D gene: .; CDR3 DNA: TGTGCCAGCAGCGTAGCTCGAGGGGTCGAGACCCAGTACTTC; CDR3 protein: CASSVARGVETQYF
clone size: .; J gene: TRBJ2-1; V gene: TRBV6-6; D gene: .; CDR3 DNA: TGTGCCAGCAGGCGGGACGGCCCATACAATGAGCAGTTCTTC; CDR3 protein: CASRRDGPYNEQFF
clone size: .; J gene: TRBJ2-7; V gene: TRBV11-2; D gene: .; CDR3 DNA: TGTGCCAGCAGCTTAGATGTCTACGAGCAGTACTTC; CDR3 protein: CASSLDVYEQYF
clone size: .; J gene: TRBJ1-2; V gene: TRBV5-1; D gene: .; CDR3 DNA: TGCGCCAGCAGCTTGGACAGGGATGGCTACACCTTC; CDR3 protein: CASSLDRDGYTF
clone size: few; J gene: TRBJ2-5; V gene: TRBV6-6; D gene: .; CDR3 DNA: TGTGCCAGCAGTTCAGGACAACAAGAGACCCAGTACTTC; CDR3 protein: CASSSGQQETQYF
clone size: .; J gene: TRBJ1-2; V gene: TRBV19; D gene: TRBD1; CDR3 DNA: TGTGCCAGTAGTATAGATGATCTACGGCAGGGGGTTGGCTACACCTTC; CDR3 protein: CASSIDDLRQGVGYTF
clone size: .; J gene: TRBJ1-5; V gene: TRBV18; D gene: .; CDR3 DNA: TGTGCCAGCTCACCTTCCCCCCAGCAGCCCCAGCATTTT; CDR3 protein: CASSPSPQQPQHF
clone size: .; J gene: TRBJ1-2; V gene: TRBV7-9; D gene: TRBD1; CDR3 DNA: TGTGCCAGCAGCAGGGACAGGGAAAATGGCTACACCTTC; CDR3 protein: CASSRDRENGYTF
clone size: .; J gene: TRBJ2-1; V gene: TRBV7-2; D gene: .; CDR3 DNA: TGTGCCAGCAGCTTGGGGACGGCCGACACCTACAATGAGCAGTTCTTC; CDR3 protein: CASSLGTADTYNEQFF
clone size: .; J gene: TRBJ2-1; V gene: TRBV5-8; D gene: TRBD2; CDR3 DNA: TGTGCCAGCAGCTTGGGACTAGCGGAGTACAATGAGCAGTTCTTC; CDR3 protein: CASSLGLAEYNEQFF
clone size: few; J gene: TRBJ1-1; V gene: TRBV6-5; D gene: .; CDR3 DNA: TGTGCCAGCAGTTACGGAGGGGTGAACACTGAAGCTTTCTTT; CDR3 protein: CASSYGGVNTEAFF
clone size: .; J gene: TRBJ1-3; V gene: TRBV4-2; D gene: .; CDR3 DNA: TGTGCCAGCAGCCAAGGTCTCGAAGACACCATATATTTT; CDR3 protein: CASSQGLEDTIYF
clone size: .; J gene: TRBJ1-1; V gene: TRBV11-2; D gene: TRBD1; CDR3 DNA: TGTGCCAGCAGCCCGAGAACACAGGGGTTGTTGGCTTTCTTT; CDR3 protein: CASSPRTQGLLAFF
clone size: .; J gene: TRBJ2-1; V gene: TRBV15; D gene: TRBD1; CDR3 DNA: TGTGCCACCAGCCGCGGGACAGGGGGCAAAGGTGGGGATGAGCAGTTCTTC; CDR3 protein: CATSRGTGGKGGDEQFF
clone size: .; J gene: TRBJ1-1; V gene: TRBV19; D gene: TRBD1; CDR3 DNA: TGTGCCAGTATTGGACAGGAGGGCACTGAAGCTTTCTTT; CDR3 protein: CASIGQEGTEAFF
clone size: .; J gene: TRBJ2-7; V gene: TRBV10-3; D gene: TRBD2; CDR3 DNA: TGTGCCATCGGATCGAGCGGGAGGGGCGAGCAGTACTTC; CDR3 protein: CAIGSSGRGEQYF
clone size: .; J gene: TRBJ2-2; V gene: TRBV10-3; D gene: .; CDR3 DNA: TGTGCCATCACCGGTGGCACCGGGGAGCTGTTTTTT; CDR3 protein: CAITGGTGELFF
clone size: .; J gene: TRBJ1-1; V gene: TRBV23-1; D gene: .; CDR3 DNA: TGCGCCAGCAGTCCCCTTGCGGGGCCTGACGCTTTCTTT; CDR3 protein: CASSPLAGPDAFF
clone size: .; J gene: TRBJ1-1; V gene: TRBV30; D gene: .; CDR3 DNA: TGTGCCTGGAGTGTATTGGGCAGGGAGCGAACTGAAGCTTTCTTT; CDR3 protein: CAWSVLGRERTEAFF
clone size: .; J gene: TRBJ2-3; V gene: TRBV6-1; D gene: .; CDR3 DNA: TGTGCCAGCAGTGGAGGGGCCCCAGATACGCAGTATTTT; CDR3 protein: CASSGGAPDTQYF
clone size: .; J gene: TRBJ1-1; V gene: TRBV6-1; D gene: .; CDR3 DNA: TGTGCCAGCAGCCTCGGGACAGAAGCTTTCTTT; CDR3 protein: CASSLGTEAFF
clone size: .; J gene: TRBJ2-7; V gene: TRBV6-6; D gene: .; CDR3 DNA: TGTGCCAGCAGTCAAGGGGGGGGCCTCTACGAGCAGTACTTC; CDR3 protein: CASSQGGGLYEQYF
clone size: .; J gene: TRBJ2-2; V gene: TRBV5-1; D gene: .; CDR3 DNA: TGCGCCAGCAAAGTAGCGAACACCGGGGAGCTGTTTTTT; CDR3 protein: CASKVANTGELFF
clone size: .; J gene: TRBJ1-5; V gene: TRBV6-1; D gene: TRBD1; CDR3 DNA: TGTGCCAGCAGTGATCCGGGACAGGCAACGTTTAGCAATCAGCCCCAGCATTTT; CDR3 protein: CASSDPGQATFSNQPQHF
clone size: .; J gene: TRBJ2-1; V gene: TRBV9; D gene: .; CDR3 DNA: TGTGCCAGCAGCGACATAGCTGGCAATGAGCAGTTCTTC; CDR3 protein: CASSDIAGNEQFF
clone size: .; J gene: TRBJ2-1; V gene: TRBV7-3; D gene: .; CDR3 DNA: TGTGCCAGCAGCCCCGTGCAGGATAGCGGTGGGGCATACAATGAGCAGTTCTTC; CDR3 protein: CASSPVQDSGGAYNEQFF
clone size: .; J gene: TRBJ2-7; V gene: TRBV6-1; D gene: .; CDR3 DNA: TGTGCCAGCAGTGGGCACAGGGAGGGTTACTTC; CDR3 protein: CASSGHREGYF
clone size: .; J gene: TRBJ2-7; V gene: TRBV30; D gene: .; CDR3 DNA: TGTGCCTGGGCCCCCGGAGCAGTCTACGAGCAGTACTTC; CDR3 protein: CAWAPGAVYEQYF
clone size: few; J gene: TRBJ2-1; V gene: TRBV15; D gene: .; CDR3 DNA: TGTGCCACCAGCAGAGATCCTCGAGAGCAGTTCTTC; CDR3 protein: CATSRDPREQFF
clone size: .; J gene: TRBJ2-3; V gene: TRBV30; D gene: .; CDR3 DNA: TGTGCCTGGAGTGTTCTTGGCGCAGATACGCAGTATTTT; CDR3 protein: CAWSVLGADTQYF
clone size: .; J gene: TRBJ1-5; V gene: TRBV5-1; D gene: .; CDR3 DNA: TGCGCCAGCAGCCTGGACGGGCAGGGTATTCAGCCCCAGCATTTT; CDR3 protein: CASSLDGQGIQPQHF
clone size: .; J gene: TRBJ2-6; V gene: TRBV5-4; D gene: .; CDR3 DNA: TGTGCCAGCAGGGAACAGGGACCAGGCTCTGGGGCCAACGTCCTGACTTTC; CDR3 protein: CASREQGPGSGANVLTF
clone size: .; J gene: TRBJ2-2; V gene: TRBV10-3; D gene: TRBD2; CDR3 DNA: TGTGCCATCAGTGATCTAGCGGGACAGAACACCGGGGAGCTGTTTTTT; CDR3 protein: CAISDLAGQNTGELFF
clone size: .; J gene: TRBJ2-5; V gene: TRBV19; D gene: TRBD2; CDR3 DNA: TGTGCCAGTAAGGAGCGGGGAGACCAAGAGACCCAGTACTTC; CDR3 protein: CASKERGDQETQYF
clone size: .; J gene: TRBJ1-6; V gene: TRBV6-6; D gene: TRBD1; CDR3 DNA: TGTGCCAGCACCCCAGGACAGGGGACTACTTCACCCCTCCACTTT; CDR3 protein: CASTPGQGTTSPLHF
clone size: .; J gene: TRBJ1-1; V gene: TRBV4-1; D gene: .; CDR3 DNA: TGCGCCAGCAGCCGCTTAAGCGGGAGCGGGGTCGGCACTGAAGCTTTCTTT; CDR3 protein: CASSRLSGSGVGTEAFF
clone size: .; J gene: TRBJ2-3; V gene: TRBV10-3; D gene: TRBD2; CDR3 DNA: TGTGCCATCAGTGAGACACCGGGACTAGCGGGTGGACAAAGCACAGATACGCAGTATTTT; CDR3 protein: CAISETPGLAGGQSTDTQYF
clone size: .; J gene: TRBJ2-5; V gene: TRBV11-2; D gene: .; CDR3 DNA: TGTGCCAGCAGCTTTGGGGGGGAGACCCAGTACTTC; CDR3 protein: CASSFGGETQYF
clone size: .; J gene: TRBJ2-2; V gene: TRBV4-1; D gene: TRBD2; CDR3 DNA: TGCGCCAGCAGCCAGCGGGGGGGCGCGACCGGGGAGCTGTTTTTT; CDR3 protein: CASSQRGGATGELFF
clone size: .; J gene: TRBJ2-3; V gene: TRBV20-1; D gene: .; CDR3 DNA: TGCAGTGCTAGAGATCCTGATACGCAGTATTTT; CDR3 protein: CSARDPDTQYF
clone size: once; J gene: TRBJ2-3; V gene: TRBV30; D gene: .; CDR3 DNA: TGTGCCTGGAGTGTAGGGGAAGATACGCAGTATTTT; CDR3 protein: CAWSVGEDTQYF
clone size: .; J gene: TRBJ2-3; V gene: TRBV5-1; D gene: TRBD1; CDR3 DNA: TGCGCCAGCAGCTTGGTAACAGGGGGCACAGATACGCAGTATTTT; CDR3 protein: CASSLVTGGTDTQYF
clone size: .; J gene: TRBJ1-2; V gene: TRBV19; D gene: TRBD1; CDR3 DNA: TGTGCCAGTAGAAGGGACAGGGACGTTTATGGCTACACCTTC; CDR3 protein: CASRRDRDVYGYTF
clone size: .; J gene: TRBJ2-1; V gene: TRBV19; D gene: .; CDR3 DNA: TGTGCCAGTACGGCGGGTAGCTCCTACAATGAGCAGTTCTTC; CDR3 protein: CASTAGSSYNEQFF
clone size: .; J gene: TRBJ2-7; V gene: TRBV6-6; D gene: TRBD2; CDR3 DNA: TGTGCCAGCAGTTATTCGGGTAGCGGGGGGGGATACGAGCAGTACTTC; CDR3 protein: CASSYSGSGGGYEQYF
clone size: .; J gene: TRBJ1-2; V gene: TRBV5-6; D gene: .; CDR3 DNA: TGTGCCAGCAGCTTGGGATCCGTGGACGGTGGCTACACCTTC; CDR3 protein: CASSLGSVDGGYTF
clone size: .; J gene: TRBJ2-1; V gene: TRBV18; D gene: TRBD2; CDR3 DNA: TGTGCCAGCTCATCTTCTAGCGGGCCGAGCTCCTACAATGAGCAGTTCTTC; CDR3 protein: CASSSSSGPSSYNEQFF
clone size: .; J gene: TRBJ2-7; V gene: TRBV11-1; D gene: .; CDR3 DNA: TGTGCCAGCAGCAGAGTTGGTCTTGGATACGAGCAGTACTTC; CDR3 protein: CASSRVGLGYEQYF
clone size: .; J gene: TRBJ1-2; V gene: TRBV29-1; D gene: .; CDR3 DNA: TGCAGCGTTTTAATGGGAAATGGCTACACCTTC; CDR3 protein: CSVLMGNGYTF
clone size: .; J gene: TRBJ1-4; V gene: TRBV5-6; D gene: .; CDR3 DNA: TGTGCCAGCAGCTTGGGGACAGATAGTAATGAAAAACTGTTTTTT; CDR3 protein: CASSLGTDSNEKLFF